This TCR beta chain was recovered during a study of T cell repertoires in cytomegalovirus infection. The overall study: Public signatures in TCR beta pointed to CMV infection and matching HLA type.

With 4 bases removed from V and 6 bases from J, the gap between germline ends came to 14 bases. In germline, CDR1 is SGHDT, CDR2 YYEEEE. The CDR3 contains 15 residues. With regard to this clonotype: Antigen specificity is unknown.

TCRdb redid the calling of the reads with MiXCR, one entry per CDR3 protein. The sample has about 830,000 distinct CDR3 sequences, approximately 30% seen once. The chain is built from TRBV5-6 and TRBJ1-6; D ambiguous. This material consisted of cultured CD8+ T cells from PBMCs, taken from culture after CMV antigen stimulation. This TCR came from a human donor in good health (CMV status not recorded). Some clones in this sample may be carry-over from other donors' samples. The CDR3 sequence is CASSQPGRINSPLHF. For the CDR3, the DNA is TGTGCCAGCAGCCAACCGGGCCGAATTAATTCACCCCTCCACTTT.